A selection of T cell receptor beta chains follows, all from one sample in a study of vaccination effects on CD4 cells after COVID-19. Their target antigens are unknown. Profiled with immunoSEQ multiplex PCR; TCRdb holds only in-frame clones, not every one. In the table there are approximately 26,000 clones, 65% to 80% of which are singletons. The starting material was CD4+ T cells from PBMCs cultured with HCoV-NL63 spike peptides, obtained before COVID-19 vaccination. Receptors were obtained from a human donor who had a prior SARS-CoV-2 infection. Both conserved end residues are part of each CDR3. A D gene is named only where the DNA matches it firmly. A clone size is listed for some rows: how often the clone was seen (once, few, many), or a class if it is expanded.

j_gene | d_gene | abundance | v_gene | CDR3nt | CDR3aa
TRBJ1-5 | TRBD1 | NA | TRBV19 | TGTGCCAGTAGTATCCGACAGGGGGCGAGCAATCAGCCCCAGCATTTT | CASSIRQGASNQPQHF
TRBJ2-4 | NA | once | TRBV4-2 | TGTGCCAGCAGCCCCCGCGAACTGTTTTCCAAAAACATTCAGTACTTC | CASSPRELFSKNIQYF
TRBJ2-5 | NA | NA | TRBV7-9 | TGTGCCAGCAGCCCCTCGGCGGCTAGCGTCACAGAGACCCAGTACTTC | CASSPSAASVTETQYF
TRBJ1-2 | TRBD1 | NA | TRBV6-6 | TGTGCCAGCTGGACAGGGAACTATGGCTACACCTTC | CASWTGNYGYTF
TRBJ2-7 | NA | NA | TRBV7-9 | TGTGCCAGCAGCCCGACGGGACCCCCCTACGAGCAGTACTTC | CASSPTGPPYEQYF
TRBJ1-1 | NA | NA | TRBV11-3 | TGTGCCAGCAGCCCCACTTCCTGGATGAACACTGAAGCTTTCTTT | CASSPTSWMNTEAFF
TRBJ1-6 | NA | NA | TRBV2 | TGTGCCAGCAGTAAAACCAGGACGGAACTAATGCCCCTCCACTTT | CASSKTRTELMPLHF
TRBJ2-7 | NA | few | TRBV5-6 | TGTGCCAGCAGCTCGGGGCCGGGTGAGCAGTACTTC | CASSSGPGEQYF
TRBJ2-4 | NA | few | TRBV15 | TGTGCCACCAGCAGAGGATATTCAGCCAAAAACATTCAGTACTTC | CATSRGYSAKNIQYF
TRBJ2-7 | TRBD2 | NA | TRBV10-3 | TGTGCCATCAGTGGGTTTATGACGGGAGGTGGCTACGAGCAGTACTTC | CAISGFMTGGGYEQYF
TRBJ2-3 | NA | NA | TRBV11-3 | TGTGCCAGCAGCTTAGGAATGAGTAGCACAGATACGCAGTATTTT | CASSLGMSSTDTQYF
TRBJ1-2 | TRBD1 | NA | TRBV30 | TGTGCCTGGATAGGACAGGGGAACTATGGCTACACCTTC | CAWIGQGNYGYTF
TRBJ1-1 | TRBD1 | NA | TRBV7-9 | TGTGCCAGCAGCCCACACAGGGGTCCGGACACTGAAGCTTTCTTT | CASSPHRGPDTEAFF
TRBJ1-1 | NA | NA | TRBV5-1 | TGCGCCAGCAGAGGGGAGGCGACAATGAACACTGAAGCTTTCTTT | CASRGEATMNTEAFF
TRBJ1-2 | TRBD1 | NA | TRBV5-1 | TGCGCCAGCAGGAGGGACAGGGGGCGCTTTGGTGGCTACACCTTC | CASRRDRGRFGGYTF
TRBJ2-1 | TRBD1 | NA | TRBV2 | TGTGCCAGCAGTGAAGCGCTTGGAGAGCCGGGACAGGGTTTTTTTGAGCAGTTCTTC | CASSEALGEPGQGFFEQFF
TRBJ2-2 | TRBD2 | NA | TRBV7-8 | TGTGCCAGCAGCTCCCTAGCGGGGGCCGCGAACACCGGGGAGCTGTTTTTT | CASSSLAGAANTGELFF
TRBJ2-5 | TRBD2 | NA | TRBV18 | TGTGCCAGCTCACCATCCAGGAGTAGCGGGCAAGAGACCCAGTACTTC | CASSPSRSSGQETQYF
TRBJ2-2 | TRBD2 | NA | TRBV5-4 | TGTGCCAGCAGCTTAGCGGGAACCGCCACCGGGGAGCTGTTTTTT | CASSLAGTATGELFF
TRBJ1-6 | NA | NA | TRBV24-1 | TGTGCCACCAGTGATTTGCGGATTAATTCACCCCTCCACTTT | CATSDLRINSPLHF
TRBJ1-2 | NA | NA | TRBV28 | TGTGCCAGCAGTTCGGGGGTTCTTCGGGGCTACACCTTC | CASSSGVLRGYTF
TRBJ2-1 | NA | NA | TRBV5-1 | TGCGCCAGCAGCTTGACAGGGCTTTTCGATGAGCAGTTCTTC | CASSLTGLFDEQFF
TRBJ2-5 | TRBD1 | NA | TRBV5-6 | TGTGCCAGCAGCGACCGGACAGGGGGCGCCGAGACCCAGTACTTC | CASSDRTGGAETQYF
TRBJ1-5 | NA | few | TRBV29-1 | TGCAGCGTTGGGCACAGTCGGCATCAGCCCCAGCATTTT | CSVGHSRHQPQHF
TRBJ2-7 | NA | NA | TRBV7-9 | TGTGCCAGCAACGTGCCCGGGGATTTCGGCGAGCAGTACTTC | CASNVPGDFGEQYF
TRBJ1-4 | TRBD1 | NA | TRBV29-1 | TGCAGCGTGCAACCGGGACAGGGGCAAAAACTGTTTTTT | CSVQPGQGQKLFF
TRBJ1-5 | NA | few | TRBV2 | TGTGCCAGCAAACGCCCAGGCAATCAGCCCCAGCATTTT | CASKRPGNQPQHF
TRBJ2-1 | NA | NA | TRBV2 | TGTGCCAGCAGCGGGGATTATAATTCCTACAATGAGCAGTTCTTC | CASSGDYNSYNEQFF
TRBJ2-7 | TRBD2 | NA | TRBV9 | TGTGCCAGCAGCGCCGGGACTAGCGGGATGAGACATCCCTACGAGCAGTACTTC | CASSAGTSGMRHPYEQYF
TRBJ1-2 | NA | NA | TRBV28 | TGTGCCAGCAGTTTATGGGGAGATGGGGCCCTCTATGGCTACACCTTC | CASSLWGDGALYGYTF
TRBJ2-2 | NA | once | TRBV29-1 | TGCAGCGTTGATCCTCGGCGCGGGGAGCTGTTTTTT | CSVDPRRGELFF
TRBJ2-3 | NA | NA | TRBV21-1 | TGTGCCAGCAGCAAAGTCGGTCCTGATACGCAGTATTTT | CASSKVGPDTQYF
TRBJ2-7 | NA | NA | TRBV7-9 | TGTGCCAGCAGCTTAGGCTATTACGAGCAGTACTTC | CASSLGYYEQYF
TRBJ2-7 | NA | few | TRBV2 | TGTGCCAGCAGCTCCTTGAACGAGCAGTACTTC | CASSSLNEQYF
TRBJ2-7 | NA | NA | TRBV5-1 | TGCGCCAGCAGCTTTTTGTCCGGGTCTACCTACGAGCAGTACTTC | CASSFLSGSTYEQYF
TRBJ2-6 | NA | NA | TRBV30 | TGTGCCTGGAGTTTTGCAGGCGCCAGAAGCTCTGGGGCCAACGTCCTGACTTTC | CAWSFAGARSSGANVLTF
TRBJ2-3 | NA | NA | TRBV7-9 | TGTGCCAGCAGCTTAGTTATGGGGGTCCCGGATACGCAGTATTTT | CASSLVMGVPDTQYF
TRBJ1-6 | NA | NA | TRBV7-2 | TGTGCCAGCAGCCTACTTTCCGCAGGGAGGGAGGCCCTCCACTTT | CASSLLSAGREALHF
TRBJ2-7 | NA | NA | TRBV7-2 | TGTGCCAGCAGCCGGGACTTCCACCTGGGCGAGCAGTACTTC | CASSRDFHLGEQYF
TRBJ2-7 | NA | NA | TRBV4-1 | TGCGCCAGCAGCCGCCTCTTACTTACCGACGAGCAGTACTTC | CASSRLLLTDEQYF
TRBJ2-7 | NA | NA | TRBV11-3 | TGTGCCAGCAGCTTAGATTTTGCCTCCCGGCCCGACGAGCAGTACTTC | CASSLDFASRPDEQYF
TRBJ2-5 | TRBD1 | NA | TRBV18 | TGTGCCAGCAATCGGGACAGGGCGACGGAGACCCAGTACTTC | CASNRDRATETQYF
TRBJ2-7 | TRBD1 | NA | TRBV25-1 | TGTGCCAGCAGTGAATCAGGGGGACGCGACGAGCAGTACTTC | CASSESGGRDEQYF
TRBJ2-7 | NA | NA | TRBV5-6 | TGTGCCAGCAGCTTGTGGCAGGGCGGCGAGCAGTACTTC | CASSLWQGGEQYF
TRBJ2-7 | NA | NA | TRBV6-5 | TGTGCCAGCAGTTACTCGTTTGTAGGAACCTACGAGCAGTACTTC | CASSYSFVGTYEQYF
TRBJ1-1 | TRBD1 | NA | TRBV6-5 | TGTGCCAGCAGCAACAGGGGGAACACTGAAGCTTTCTTT | CASSNRGNTEAFF
TRBJ2-1 | TRBD2 | NA | TRBV4-2 | TGTGCCAGCAGCCAAGATCAGGCGGGGGGATACAATGAGCAGTTCTTC | CASSQDQAGGYNEQFF
TRBJ2-1 | TRBD2 | NA | TRBV27 | TGTGCCAGCAGGCAGCGGGGAACTAGTTGGAATGAGCAGTTCTTC | CASRQRGTSWNEQFF
TRBJ2-7 | NA | NA | TRBV28 | TGTGCCAGCAGTTTATGGGGGGAGCAGTACTTC | CASSLWGEQYF
TRBJ2-5 | NA | NA | TRBV29-1 | TGCAGCGTTGAGGCAACGGGAGCAGAGACCCAGTACTTC | CSVEATGAETQYF
TRBJ2-5 | NA | NA | TRBV7-3 | TGTGCCAGCAGCTTTATCCGGGAAGAGACCCAGTACTTC | CASSFIREETQYF
TRBJ2-5 | NA | NA | TRBV5-6 | TGTGCCAGCAGCTTACAAGAGACCCAGTACTTC | CASSLQETQYF
TRBJ2-1 | NA | NA | TRBV5-1 | TGCGCCAGCAGCTTGGAGGGGACCTGGGGCGATGAGCAGTTCTTC | CASSLEGTWGDEQFF
TRBJ1-2 | NA | NA | TRBV13 | TGTGCCAGCAGCTTAGGTCGTAGCGGGGGCACCCAGGCTTGGACCTTC | CASSLGRSGGTQAWTF
TRBJ1-2 | NA | NA | TRBV6-6 | TGTGCCAGCAGCCCTGGCAAGGCAGGGCCTTATGGCTACACCTTC | CASSPGKAGPYGYTF
TRBJ1-5 | NA | NA | TRBV16 | TGTGCCAGCAGCCAAGGTGGAGGAAGCAATCAGCCCCAGCATTTT | CASSQGGGSNQPQHF
TRBJ2-2 | NA | NA | TRBV6-5 | TGTGCCAGCAGAACGAACACCGGGGAGCTGTTTTTT | CASRTNTGELFF
TRBJ2-5 | TRBD2 | NA | TRBV5-1 | TGCGCCAGCAGCTTCGTAGCGGGCTCAGCAGAGACCCAGTACTTC | CASSFVAGSAETQYF
TRBJ2-5 | NA | NA | TRBV29-1 | TGCAGCGTTGTACGGTGGCAGCAAGAGACCCAGTACTTC | CSVVRWQQETQYF
TRBJ2-5 | TRBD2 | NA | TRBV9 | TGTGCCAGCAGCCAGACTAGCGGGGTAACGGGGGAGACCCAGTACTTC | CASSQTSGVTGETQYF